These 18 T cell receptor beta chains share one sample of origin, sequenced in a study of T cell responses to AZD1222 COVID-19 vaccine. This table comes from immunoSEQ multiplex PCR, and its TCRdb copy is limited to in-frame clones, with some not included. The sample has over 80,000 clones; 80% to 90% are singletons. Sequenced here: peripheral blood, sampled on day 0 of AZD1222 vaccination. Source of these receptors: an adult in good health.

This chain uses TRBV30 with TRBJ2-5; D unclear. CDR1 is GTSNPN and CDR2 is SVGIG in the germline V gene (reference sequence). This CDR3 spans 13 amino acids. Trimming shortened V by 1 base and J by 5 bases, and 11 bases separated the two germline ends. CDR3 sequence (DNA): TGTGCCTGGAGTGAGCTGATCTTGGAGACCCAGTACTTC. This sequence encodes CAWSELILETQYF. Full variable domain (outside the CDR3, taken from reference TRBV30 and TRBJ2-5): SQTIHQWPATLVQPVGSPLSLECTVEGTSNPNLYWYRQAAGRGLQLLFYSVGIGQISSEVPQNLSASRPQDRQFILSSKKLLLSDSGFYLCAWSELILETQYFGPGTRLLVL.

About this clone itself: One end of the junction is discordant with germline, which a read error may explain. This chain links TRBV7-7 with TRBJ2-1; 10 bases match TRBD2. The CDR3 spans 15 residues. Germline V CDR1 and CDR2: SSHAT, FNYEAQ (reference sequence). The CDR3 loop is CASSLGLAGASEQFF. The CDR3 nucleotides are TGTGCTAGCAGCTTAGGCCTAGCGGGAGCATCCGAGCAGTTCTTC.

The chain employs TRBV5-4 and TRBJ1-6; TRBD1 aligns across 7 bases. Trimming cost V 7 bases and J 6 bases; bases outside gene matches: 16. Germline CDR1 reads SGHNT; CDR2 reads YYREEE (reference sequence). CDR3 length: 17 residues. The CDR3 nucleotides read TGTGCCAGCTCGCATGGTACAGGGGAGGTCGGTAATTCACCCCTCCACTTT. This codes for CASSHGTGEVGNSPLHF.

The gene calls are TRBV30 and TRBJ1-5; the D gene is possibly TRBD1 (5 bases). Per germline, CDR1 GTSNPN and CDR2 SVGIG (reference sequence). This CDR3 region has 13 residues. V lost 2 bases, J lost 6 bases, and 11 bases lay in between. This chain's CDR3 is CAWSPRGRQPQHF. The CDR3, as DNA: TGTGCCTGGAGTCCCCGGGGCCGTCAGCCCCAGCATTTT.

This rearrangement joins TRBV2 to TRBJ1-5; TRBD1 is a possible D gene (5 bases). Trimming took off 6 bases at V and 3 bases at J, with 12 bases between the two ends. CDR3 size: 14 residues. Germline-derived CDR1 and CDR2 are SNHLY and FYNNEI. As DNA, the CDR3 is TGTGCCAGCAGAAGCGACAGTGACAATCAGCCCCAGCATTTT. The encoded protein is CASRSDSDNQPQHF.

The CDR3 protein is CASSPRKTGDTEAFF. The CDR3 nucleotides read TGTGCCAGCAGCCCCCGAAAGACAGGGGACACTGAAGCTTTCTTT. V gene TRBV28 combines with J gene TRBJ1-1; 8 nucleotides agree with TRBD1. The germline V gene has CDR1 MDHEN and CDR2 SYDVKM. The CDR3 length is 15 residues. V dropped 6 bases and J dropped 3; count of bases not matched to a gene: 9. The full variable domain, with the rest looked up from reference TRBV28 and TRBJ1-1, is DVKVTQSSRYLVKRTGEKVFLECVQDMDHENMFWYRQDPGLGLRLIYFSYDVKMKEKGDIPEGYSVSREKKERFSLILESASTNQTSMYLCASSPRKTGDTEAFFGQGTRLTVV.

The rearrangement uses TRBV13 and TRBJ1-6; no definite D call. Trimming left V 7 bases short and J 7 bases short, with 14 bases between. Per the germline V gene, CDR1 is PRHDT and CDR2 is FYEKMQ (reference sequence). The CDR3 contains 14 residues. In DNA, the CDR3 is TGTGCCAGCATGATCCGGACCCAAAATTCACCCCTCCACTTT. Translating gives CASMIRTQNSPLHF.

The chain carries TRBV9 and TRBJ1-5, with 10 bases that match TRBD1. Germline CDR1 and CDR2: SGDLS and YYNGEE. The CDR3 covers 15 residues. Trimming removed 0 bases from V and 5 bases from J; junction bases left unmatched: 2. In DNA, the CDR3 is TGTGCCAGCAGCGTAGGGACAGGGGGGGATCAGCCCCAGCATTTT. This translates into CASSVGTGGDQPQHF.

This rearrangement joins TRBV7-9 to TRBJ1-1; tentatively, D is TRBD1 (5 bases). In germline, CDR1 is SEHNR, CDR2 FQNEAQ (reference sequence). V gave up 4 bases and J gave up 3 bases, with 15 bases separating them. The CDR3 is made up of 15 amino acids. The CDR3 DNA follows: TGTGCCAGCAGCTACGGGGCTCTCCGGGACACTGAAGCTTTCTTT. Residues: CASSYGALRDTEAFF. The whole variable domain, remainder taken from reference TRBV7-9 and TRBJ1-1, is DTGVSQNPRHKITKRGQNVTFRCDPISEHNRLYWYRQTLGQGPEFLTYFQNEAQLEKSRLLSDRFSAERPKGSFSTLEIQRTEQGDSAMYLCASSYGALRDTEAFFGQGTRLTVV.

The chain combines TRBV5-1 with TRBJ2-7; 14 bases agree with TRBD2. The CDR3 contains 15 residues. Per the germline V gene, CDR1 is SGHRS and CDR2 is YFSETQ. V was clipped by 4 bases and J by 3 bases; unmatched bases: 3. The CDR3 coding sequence is TGCGCCAGCAGCCCGGGACTAGCGGGAGTCTACGAGCAGTACTTC. As protein: CASSPGLAGVYEQYF.

This chain joins TRBV19 and TRBJ2-3; 14 nucleotides line up with TRBD2. The junction had 4 bases not matched to a gene; V was cut back by 5 bases and J by 12 bases. From germline, CDR1 is LNHDA and CDR2 SQIVND (reference sequence). The CDR3 length is 13 residues. CDR3 protein: CASSAGTSGSQYF. DNA for the CDR3: TGTGCCAGTAGTGCCGGGACTAGCGGGAGTCAGTATTTT. Full variable domain (remainder filled in from reference TRBV19 and TRBJ2-3): DGGITQSPKYLFRKEGQNVTLSCEQNLNHDAMYWYRQDPGQGLRLIYYSQIVNDFQKGDIAEGYSVSREKKESFPLTVTSAQKNPTAFYLCASSAGTSGSQYFGPGTRLTVL.

The V gene is TRBV19, the J gene TRBJ1-1, with 12 bases that match TRBD1. Germline CDR1 LNHDA, CDR2 SQIVND (reference sequence). The CDR3 has 13 residues. After removal of 9 bases from V and 7 bases from J, the junction contained 6 bases not matched to a gene. The CDR3 is CASRDRGLSEAFF. CDR3 coding DNA: TGTGCCAGCCGGGACAGGGGGCTGAGTGAAGCTTTCTTT. Looking up the rest from reference TRBV19 and TRBJ1-1 gives the full variable domain: DGGITQSPKYLFRKEGQNVTLSCEQNLNHDAMYWYRQDPGQGLRLIYYSQIVNDFQKGDIAEGYSVSREKKESFPLTVTSAQKNPTAFYLCASRDRGLSEAFFGQGTRLTVV.

The CDR3 sequence is CASSLADRGLKNIQYF. The CDR3 coding sequence is TGTGCCAGCAGCTTAGCCGACAGGGGGCTCAAAAACATTCAGTACTTC. The chain has TRBV7-2 and TRBJ2-4; 10 nucleotides align to TRBD1. V lost 0 bases to trimming and J lost 3 bases; unmatched junction nucleotides: 2. Germline values: CDR1 SGHTA, CDR2 FQGNSA. The CDR3 spans 16 residues.

To note about this clone: Other DNA sequences from this sample encode an identical CDR3 as well. The rearrangement uses TRBV5-6 and TRBJ2-7, with D possibly matching TRBD1 (6 bases). V lost 3 bases to trimming and J lost 3 bases, with 13 bases between them. Germline CDR1 and CDR2: SGHDT and YYEEEE. This CDR3 is built from 14 residues. As DNA, the CDR3 is TGTGCCAGCAGCTCCGGGACAAGTGGCTACGAGCAGTACTTC. Protein: CASSSGTSGYEQYF.

CDR3 amino acids: CASSFGTGQGQETQYF. The DNA for the CDR3 is TGCGCCAGCAGCTTTGGGACCGGACAGGGCCAAGAGACCCAGTACTTC. The V call is TRBV5-1, the J call TRBJ2-5; 8 nucleotides match TRBD1. The length of the CDR3 is 16 residues. From germline, CDR1 is SGHRS and CDR2 YFSETQ. The V gene end was trimmed by 2 bases and the J gene end by 1 base; junction bases not matched to a gene: 7.

This chain joins TRBV24-1 and TRBJ2-3; the match to TRBD1 covers 7 bases. The V and J ends lost 4 bases and 1 base, in that order; junction bases with no gene match: 4. The CDR3 has 15 amino acids. CDR1 is KGHDR, CDR2 SFDVKD, per germline. In DNA, the CDR3 is TGTGCCACCAGTGACCCCGGACAGGGCACAGATACGCAGTATTTT. It is translated as CATSDPGQGTDTQYF.

This clone was detected once. V and J are TRBV7-8 and TRBJ2-5; D is undetermined. Per the germline V gene, CDR1 is SGHVS and CDR2 is FQNEAQ. This CDR3 spans 15 amino acids. The ends were cut back, 5 bases at V and 5 bases at J, with 18 bases in the middle. CDR3: CASSRSRMLRETQYF. CDR3 sequence (DNA): TGTGCCAGCAGCAGGAGCCGCATGCTGAGGGAGACCCAGTACTTC.

The chain employs TRBV7-2 and TRBJ2-5, with TRBD1 identical over 7 bases. Germline loops: CDR1 SGHTA, CDR2 FQGNSA. This CDR3 is built from 11 residues. V lost 4 bases, J lost 9 bases, and 2 bases stayed unmatched. The CDR3 nucleotides are TGTGCCAGCAGCTCCCAGGGGGCCCAGTACTTC. Residues: CASSSQGAQYF.